Listed below are T cell receptor beta chains from one sample, sequenced in a study of blood T cells in healthy people across ages. TCRdb re-analysed the 5' RACE reads in MiXCR, keeping a single row per CDR3 protein. The table shows about 840,000 distinct CDR3 sequences, with almost 30% occurring only once. This same sample was also part of a study on T cells of mothers and their children.

The sequenced material came from blood. These TCRs come from a middle-aged woman in good health. Each CDR3 is given with its conserved first and last residue. A D gene is named only where the DNA matches it firmly. Size values are once, few and many counts, or a class for expanded clones, and some rows have none.

d_gene,abundance,j_gene,v_gene,CDR3nt,CDR3aa
TRBD1,.,TRBJ2-4,TRBV25-1,TGTGCCAGCAGTGAATTATCAGGGGGCAAAAACATTCAGTACTTC,CASSELSGGKNIQYF
TRBD1,few,TRBJ2-7,TRBV27,TGTGCCAGCAGTTATACAGGGGCAGATTACGAGCAGTACTTC,CASSYTGADYEQYF
TRBD1,.,TRBJ2-3,TRBV6-2/TRBV6-3,TGTGCCAGCAGTGCGGGGACAGGTATCGCCGATACGCAGTATTTT,CASSAGTGIADTQYF
TRBD1,many,TRBJ2-7,TRBV9,TGTGCCAGCAGCGGTGGGACAGGGCTCAACGAGCAGTACTTC,CASSGGTGLNEQYF
.,.,TRBJ2-4,TRBV5-1,TGCGCCAGCGCCAAGGGGGTCGCCATAAACATTCAGTACTTC,CASAKGVAINIQYF
.,.,TRBJ2-1,TRBV5-5,TGTGCCAGCAGCACGGGACTGGGCTACAATGAGCAGTTCTTC,CASSTGLGYNEQFF
TRBD2,.,TRBJ2-1,TRBV5-1,TGCGCCAGCAGCTTGGTGGATAGCGGGGGGGCCTGGGAGCAGTTCTTC,CASSLVDSGGAWEQFF
TRBD2,.,TRBJ2-5,TRBV7-2,TGTGCCAGCAGCTCCCCCCACGGACGAGCGGGGGGGCAAGAGACCCGGTACTTC,CASSSPHGRAGGQETRYF
TRBD1,.,TRBJ2-4,TRBV12-3/TRBV12-4,TGTGCCAGCAGTTTTCCAAGGACAGGGACGACCTACAAGCAGTACTTC,CASSFPRTGTTYKQYF
TRBD1,few,TRBJ2-1,TRBV27,TGTGCCAGCAGTCCCGACAGGGTCATCTACAATGAGCAGTTCTTC,CASSPDRVIYNEQFF
TRBD2,.,TRBJ2-3,TRBV7-3,TGTGCCAGCAGCTTAATGGCGGGGGGCGCAGGGGATACGCAGTATTTT,CASSLMAGGAGDTQYF
.,few,TRBJ2-1,TRBV7-9,TGTGCCAGCAGCCTGAGACAGGAGGGCCTCAATGAGCAGTTCTTC,CASSLRQEGLNEQFF
.,.,TRBJ2-3,TRBV5-1,TGCGCCAGCAGCTGGGGGGAAAGGACAGATACGCAGTATTTT,CASSWGERTDTQYF
TRBD1,many,TRBJ1-2,TRBV20-1,TGCAGTGCTCCCCAGGGGGAGGGCTACACCTTC,CSAPQGEGYTF
.,.,TRBJ2-4,TRBV28,TGTGCCAGCAGTTCGAGCGCGTTGGGGTCTGGGTCCAAAAACATTCAGTACTTC,CASSSSALGSGSKNIQYF